This T cell receptor beta chain was profiled in a study of cytomegalovirus exposure and HLA in healthy donors. Both 60 Vbeta primers and 13 Jbeta primers went into the PCR. Data came from immunoSEQ multiplex PCR; TCRdb stores just in-frame clones and leaves some out. The sample contains about 140,000 clones, around 82% of which appear only once. CDR1 MNHEY and CDR2 SVGAGI come from the germline V gene. The CDR3 runs 15 residues. The V gene end was trimmed by 0 bases and the J gene end by 6 bases; junction bases not matched to a gene: 6. This chain links TRBV6-5 with TRBJ2-3; 7 bases match TRBD1. The sequence was obtained from a man aged 50 to 60 in good health and CMV-seronegative. Sequencing input: PBMCs. CDR3 protein: CASSYSKGAWDTQYF. DNA for the CDR3: TGTGCCAGCAGTTACTCGAAGGGGGCATGGGATACGCAGTATTTT.